A single sample gave rise to the 25 T cell receptor beta chains below, sequenced in a study of cytomegalovirus exposure and HLA in healthy donors. The PCR had 60 Vbeta and 13 Jbeta primers. This table comes from immunoSEQ multiplex PCR, and its TCRdb copy is limited to in-frame clones, with some not included. The sample lists about 85,000 clones, 80% occurring once. Material for sequencing was PBMCs. Every receptor here comes from a man in his fifties in good health and CMV-seropositive.

The rearrangement links TRBV5-1 to TRBJ1-2; the match to TRBD1 covers 11 bases. Per germline, CDR1 SGHRS and CDR2 YFSETQ. The V and J ends lost 4 bases and 7 bases, in that order; junction bases with no gene match: 6. This CDR3 comprises 14 residues. This CDR3 reads CASSATGTGGGYTF. CDR3 nucleotide sequence: TGCGCCAGCAGCGCAACCGGGACAGGGGGTGGCTACACCTTC.

The chain uses TRBV19 and TRBJ1-1; 10 positions match TRBD1. V lost 5 bases and J lost 1; bases outside the gene matches: 4. CDR3 length: 15 amino acids. Germline CDR1 is LNHDA and CDR2 is SQIVND (reference sequence). For the CDR3, the DNA is TGTGCCAGTAGTCCGGGACAGGGGCCGAACACTGAAGCTTTCTTT. This sequence encodes CASSPGQGPNTEAFF.

This clone appeared a few times. The chain has TRBV6-5 and TRBJ2-7, with D possibly matching TRBD1 (6 bases). The V end lost 6 bases, the J end lost 0 bases, and 12 bases lay between the germline ends. Per germline, CDR1 MNHEY and CDR2 SVGAGI. There are 14 residues in the CDR3. DNA for the CDR3: TGTGCCAGCAGCCCCGGGACATTCTCCTACGAGCAGTACTTC. Translated, it gives CASSPGTFSYEQYF.

The rearrangement joins TRBV30 to TRBJ1-1, with 8 bases fitting TRBD1. In germline, CDR1 is GTSNPN, CDR2 SVGIG (reference sequence). This CDR3 has 14 residues. V shed 4 bases and J 4 bases; nucleotides not matched to a gene: 8. The CDR3, as DNA: TGTGCCTGGATTCGGAACAGGGGGACCACTGAAGCTTTCTTT. Its protein is CAWIRNRGTTEAFF.

In its sample, this clone was seen a few times. This sequence joins TRBV23-1 and TRBJ2-7, with 8 nucleotides matching TRBD1. TRBV23-1 is designated an ORF whose function remains uncertain. V was clipped by 6 bases and J by 7 bases; unmatched bases: 8. The CDR3 runs 13 residues. CDR3 bases: TGCGCCAGCAGCCTGGACAGGGCGTCAGAGCAGTACTTC. Protein: CASSLDRASEQYF.

The genes are TRBV30 and TRBJ1-6, with a tentative D call TRBD1 (5 bases). Trimming removed 2 bases from V and 7 bases from J, with 15 bases in between. In germline, CDR1 is GTSNPN, CDR2 SVGIG (reference sequence). This CDR3 is built from 15 residues. In DNA, the CDR3 is TGTGCCTGGAGTTCGCAGGGTGGATGGAATTCACCCCTCCACTTT. Its translation is CAWSSQGGWNSPLHF.

The chain links TRBV30 to TRBJ2-7, with 7 positions matching TRBD2. In germline, CDR1 is GTSNPN, CDR2 SVGIG (reference sequence). The CDR3 spans 15 residues. The ends lost 1 base at V and 1 base at J; junction bases unmatched: 7. As DNA, the CDR3 is TGTGCCTGGAGTGGTTTAGCGGGTACGTCCTACGAGCAGTACTTC. Translation: CAWSGLAGTSYEQYF.

This clone was counted a few times. The gene calls are TRBV25-1 and TRBJ2-7; D remains unclear. Trimming took 3 bases from V and 3 from J, leaving 3 bases between them. The CDR3 runs 11 residues. The germline V gene encodes CDR1 MGHDK and CDR2 SYGVNS. This CDR3 reads CASSDHYEQYF. The DNA for the CDR3 is TGTGCCAGCAGTGACCACTACGAGCAGTACTTC.

As DNA, the CDR3 is TGCGCCAGCTCTTCGGGACAGACGAATGAAAAACTGTTTTTT. It yields the protein CASSSGQTNEKLFF. This chain uses TRBV5-1 with TRBJ1-4, with 7 bases lining up with TRBD1. V was pared by 7 bases and J by 5 bases, with 8 bases of the junction left unmatched. The CDR3 extends over 14 amino acids. The germline CDR1 and CDR2 sequences are SGHRS and YFSETQ.

This chain uses TRBV10-3 with TRBJ1-6; tentatively, D is TRBD1 (5 bases). The CDR3 extends over 13 amino acids. Germline loops: CDR1 ENHRY, CDR2 SYGVKD. Trimming stripped 9 bases from V and 11 bases from J, with 17 bases between. The CDR3 DNA reads TGTGCCATGAAGCGGGGACGCGAGGCACCCCTCCACTTT. Its protein is CAMKRGREAPLHF.

The gene calls are TRBV7-2 and TRBJ1-1; 7 nucleotides line up with TRBD1. This CDR3 spans 15 amino acids. The germline V gene has CDR1 SGHTA and CDR2 FQGNSA. The J segment lost 0 bases and the V segment lost 4 bases, leaving 5 bases of the junction unmatched. The CDR3 nucleotides read TGTGCCAGCAGCTCTCCGACAGGGATGAACACTGAAGCTTTCTTT. It translates to CASSSPTGMNTEAFF.

The chain carries TRBV6-6 and TRBJ2-7; TRBD1 matches at 8 bases. From germline, CDR1 is MNHNY and CDR2 SVGAGI (reference sequence). J was trimmed by 4 bases and V by 6 bases; bases with no gene match: 5. This CDR3 contains 13 residues. The CDR3 nucleotides read TGTGCCAGCAGACTACAGGGGGTGTACGAGCAGTACTTC. It encodes CASRLQGVYEQYF.

This chain uses TRBV19 with TRBJ1-2; TRBD1 matches at 8 bases. V dropped 4 bases and J dropped 2; count of bases not matched to a gene: 3. CDR1 is LNHDA, CDR2 SQIVND, per germline (reference sequence). The CDR3 has 14 amino acids. CDR3 loop: CASSKDRVNYGYTF. CDR3 bases: TGTGCCAGTAGTAAGGACAGGGTAAACTATGGCTACACCTTC.

The sample holds a few counts of this clone. The V gene is TRBV5-4, the J gene TRBJ2-3, with 8 bases fitting TRBD2. Germline CDR1 reads SGHNT; CDR2 reads YYREEE (reference sequence). Germline trimming cut 5 bases from V and 5 bases from J; bases unmatched to any gene: 4. This CDR3 spans 13 amino acids. The CDR3 region is CASRAGGIDTQYF. In DNA, the CDR3 is TGTGCCAGCAGGGCGGGAGGTATAGATACGCAGTATTTT.

A remark on this clone: The junction differs from germline at one of its ends, possibly a read error. This chain uses TRBV7-9 with TRBJ2-7, with TRBD2 matching 8 bases. The CDR3 totals 15 residues. CDR1 is SEHNR and CDR2 is FQNEAQ in the germline V gene (reference sequence). CDR3 in amino acids: CSSSLSGTRKTEQYF. The CDR3 region has the DNA TGTTCCAGCAGCTTGTCCGGGACTAGGAAAACCGAGCAGTACTTC.

The rearrangement uses TRBV19 and TRBJ2-3; possibly TRBD1 for D (5 bases). V was cut by 0 bases and J by 5 bases, with 12 bases left in between. This CDR3 has 15 amino acids. Germline V gene lookup returns CDR1 LNHDA and CDR2 SQIVND (reference sequence). CDR3 region: CASSIEGPPQDTQYF. The CDR3 DNA reads TGTGCCAGTAGTATAGAGGGGCCCCCACAAGATACGCAGTATTTT.

This clone was observed a few times. The chain couples TRBV29-1 to TRBJ1-1; no clear D gene. Trimming pared 5 bases from V and 5 bases from J, leaving 9 bases between. Germline V gives CDR1 SQVTM, CDR2 ANQGSEA. CDR3 length: 11 amino acids. This CDR3 is CSVTTGTEAFF. In DNA form, the CDR3 reads TGCAGCGTTACAACCGGGACTGAAGCTTTCTTT.

This clone was detected only once. The V gene is TRBV5-6, the J gene TRBJ1-2; 9 bases are a match to TRBD1. V was pared by 4 bases and J by 3 bases, with 7 bases of the junction left unmatched. From germline, CDR1 is SGHDT and CDR2 YYEEEE. This CDR3 region has 15 residues. CDR3 DNA sequence: TGTGCCAGCAGCCCCAGACAGGGGGTTTACTATGGCTACACCTTC. Its translation is CASSPRQGVYYGYTF.

This chain links TRBV18 with TRBJ1-1, with no clear D. The germline V gene has CDR1 KGHSH and CDR2 LQKENI. V shed 6 bases and J shed 3 bases, with 11 bases lying between them. The CDR3 has 13 residues. CDR3 loop: CASSQSEDTEAFF. The CDR3 DNA reads TGTGCCAGCTCGCAATCCGAGGACACTGAAGCTTTCTTT.

V gene TRBV7-9 combines with J gene TRBJ1-4; 8 nucleotides match TRBD1. Germline V CDR1 and CDR2: SEHNR, FQNEAQ (reference sequence). CDR3 size: 14 residues. After removal of 5 bases from V and 6 bases from J, the junction contained 5 bases not matched to a gene. CDR3 bases: TGTGCCAGCAGCCTCGGACAGGGCTATGAAAAACTGTTTTTT. It translates to CASSLGQGYEKLFF.

The chain couples TRBV7-3 to TRBJ2-5, with 10 bases fitting TRBD1. The V gene's germline CDR1 is SGHTA and CDR2 FQGTGA. The V segment lost 4 bases and the J segment 4 bases; nucleotides outside the gene matches: 3. CDR3 length equals 14 residues. The CDR3 DNA reads TGTGCCAGCAGCTCGACAGGGGGCTTAGAGACCCAGTACTTC. It yields the protein CASSSTGGLETQYF.

This chain uses TRBV6-6 with TRBJ2-5, with 12 positions matching TRBD2. This CDR3 has 14 residues. With V trimmed by 6 bases and J by 4 bases, 3 bases remained unmatched. Germline V gives CDR1 MNHNY, CDR2 SVGAGI (reference sequence). CDR3 sequence reads: CASRRLAGAETQYF. The CDR3 nucleotides read TGTGCCAGCAGACGACTAGCGGGAGCAGAGACCCAGTACTTC.

The rearrangement links TRBV4-2 to TRBJ2-1; 10 bases are shared with TRBD2. Trimming cost V 0 bases and J 0 bases; bases outside gene matches: 17. In germline, CDR1 is LGHNA, CDR2 YNFKEQ. CDR3 size: 22 residues. CDR3 amino acids: CASSQDIASGGPSVGSYNEQFF. The CDR3 nucleotides are TGTGCCAGCAGCCAAGATATAGCTAGCGGGGGCCCGTCGGTGGGCTCCTACAATGAGCAGTTCTTC.

CDR3 protein: CASSQATSGRAYEQYF. The CDR3 nucleotides read TGTGCCAGCAGCCAGGCGACTAGCGGGAGGGCCTACGAGCAGTACTTC. V gene TRBV4-2 combines with J gene TRBJ2-7; 14 bases agree with TRBD2. CDR3 length: 16 residues. Trimming at V came to 3 bases and at J to 2 bases, leaving 3 bases not matched to a gene. CDR1 and CDR2 from the germline V gene are LGHNA and YNFKEQ.

A few counts support this clone. The chain links TRBV30 to TRBJ2-1; 7 positions match TRBD2. This CDR3 contains 13 residues. CDR1 GTSNPN and CDR2 SVGIG come from the germline V gene (reference sequence). With V trimmed by 0 bases and J by 8 bases, 4 bases remained unmatched. The CDR3 loop is CAWSVRSGDEQFF. DNA of the CDR3: TGTGCCTGGAGTGTACGGAGCGGGGATGAGCAGTTCTTC.